This is a list of T cell receptor beta chains from one sample in a study of CD8+CD57+ T cells in acquired aplastic anemia. TCRdb re-analysed the reads in MiXCR, keeping a single row per CDR3 protein. There are about 48,000 distinct CDR3 sequences in the sample; roughly 69% occur only once, and 30% to 40% lies in the top ten. What was sequenced was sorted CD4+, CD8+, or CD8+CD57+ T cells (not recorded which) from PBMCs. All receptors come from a human donor in good health, serving as a control. The CDR3 runs from the conserved cysteine through the conserved F or W. Fields, in order: clone size, J gene, D gene, V gene, CDR3 length, CDR3 DNA, CDR3 protein. D genes are given only for firm matches. Size is omitted from some rows. Given values are once, few, many or a class for expanded clones.

NA	TRBJ1-3	TRBD1	TRBV11-1	17	TGTGCCAGCAGCAACACTTACCGGGACAGGGCTGGAAACACCATATATTTT	CASSNTYRDRAGNTIYF
NA	TRBJ1-1	NA	TRBV15	13	TGTGCCACCAGCATGATGGGGGGCACTGAAGCTTTCTTT	CATSMMGGTEAFF
few	TRBJ2-3	TRBD1	TRBV29-1	13	TGCAGCGTAGACACAGGGGGCACAGATACGCAGTATTTT	CSVDTGGTDTQYF
NA	TRBJ2-2	NA	TRBV7-3	13	TGTGCCAGCAGCTTATTTATCTCCGGGGAGCTGTTTTTT	CASSLFISGELFF
NA	TRBJ2-7	TRBD2	TRBV20-1	14	TGCAGTGCTAGCCGACTAGCGGAGGCCTACGAGCAGTACTTC	CSASRLAEAYEQYF
NA	TRBJ1-5	NA	TRBV24-1	14	TGTGCCACCAGGGGACCTTATAGCAATCAGCCCCAGCATTTT	CATRGPYSNQPQHF
NA	TRBJ1-1	NA	TRBV19	14	TGTGCCAGTAGTTCACGGACAGCGAACACTGAAGCTTTCTTT	CASSSRTANTEAFF
medium-sized	TRBJ1-1	TRBD1	TRBV29-1	13	TGCAGCGTCCTCCAGACAGGGCGGACTGAAGCTTTCTTT	CSVLQTGRTEAFF
NA	TRBJ2-5	TRBD2	TRBV7-2	13	TGTGCCAGCTCCACGGGGGGGGTAGAGACCCAGTACTTC	CASSTGGVETQYF
once	TRBJ2-5	NA	TRBV7-8	12	TGTGCCAGCAGCTTAGTTAGTGGCCATAAGTACTTC	CASSLVSGHKYF
NA	TRBJ1-2	TRBD1	TRBV24-1	13	TGTGCCACCAGTGTACAGGGGAATGATGGCTACACCTTC	CATSVQGNDGYTF
once	TRBJ2-3	NA	TRBV24-1	14	TGTGCCACCAGTGCGGCAGGCAGCACAGATACGCAGTATTTT	CATSAAGSTDTQYF
NA	TRBJ1-1	NA	TRBV2	13	TGTGCCAGCAGTGATCAGGGTTACACTGAAGCTTTCTTT	CASSDQGYTEAFF
NA	TRBJ1-1	NA	TRBV29-1	12	TGCAGCGTTGTCGAGGGAGTCACTGAAGCTTTCTTT	CSVVEGVTEAFF
many	TRBJ2-3	TRBD2	TRBV7-9	15	TGTGCCAGCAGCTTAGGGGCGGGAGATCTAGATACGCAGTATTTT	CASSLGAGDLDTQYF
NA	TRBJ1-6	NA	TRBV7-6	14	TGTGCCAGCAGCTTATACCCGTACAATTCACCCCTCCACTTT	CASSLYPYNSPLHF
NA	TRBJ2-1	TRBD2	TRBV2	15	TGTGCCAGCACCAAACTAGCGGGGGGGCAGAGTGAGCAGTTCTTC	CASTKLAGGQSEQFF
NA	TRBJ2-7	NA	TRBV30	16	TGTGCCTGGAGAGAGGGGGGGGCCACAACTTCTCGCGAGCAGTACTTC	CAWREGGATTSREQYF
medium-sized	TRBJ1-2	NA	TRBV7-9	14	TGTGCCAGCAGCTTAGCCCCAGCACACTTTGGCTACACCTTC	CASSLAPAHFGYTF
NA	TRBJ1-1	NA	TRBV19	16	TGTGCCAGTAGTACGCGAGGGGCTATGGCGGGCACTGAAGCTTTCTTT	CASSTRGAMAGTEAFF